This entry concerns a single TCR beta chain. Its specificity is not known. These data come from a study of identical twins. Template switching supplied a universal primer site; unique molecular identifiers were carried on the cDNA. TCRdb re-called the 5' RACE reads through MiXCR, storing one row per CDR3 protein. The table has hundreds of thousands of distinct CDR3 sequences, about 9.4% seen once. Per germline, CDR1 MNHEY and CDR2 SMNVEV (reference sequence). This CDR3 has 13 residues. V lost 5 bases to trimming and J lost 0 bases, with 7 bases between them. Overall study results and limits: Among beta out-of-frame sequences, excess sharing between twins appeared weaker. In monozygotic twins, models underestimated the sharing of out-of-frame TCR alpha. There were fewer insertions in abundant cord blood beta clonotypes, but memory repertoires showed no such pattern.

These data also formed part of another study, on yellow fever vaccine responses in identical twins.

The chain is built from TRBV27 and TRBJ1-2, with D unresolved. This TCR was sampled from a woman under 30 in good health. Sequencing used PBMCs. The CDR3 region is CASSTVANYGYTF. Written as DNA, the CDR3 is TGTGCCAGCAGTACGGTAGCTAACTATGGCTACACCTTC.